This T cell receptor (beta chain) was profiled in a study of blood T cells in healthy people across ages. For the second PCR, which ran for about 7 to 11 cycles, a sample-barcoded 5' primer and a J-beta primer mix were used. A template-switch adaptor that had 12 random nucleotides put a tag on each cDNA molecule. From the 5' RACE reads, TCRdb called clonotypes with MiXCR, one entry per CDR3 protein. This table holds about 640,000 distinct CDR3 sequences, 58% found once. The study recruited healthy Caucasian donors from Russia who were aged about 6 to 95. Total RNA extracted from each sample amounted to at least 5 micrograms. Details on this clonotype: Its antigen is as yet unknown. The junction departs from germline at one end; a sequencing error may be responsible.

The CDR3 totals 13 residues. Study-level points and caveats: Estimates drawn from one million T cells were deemed to understate diversity.

The material sequenced was blood. The sequence was collected from a man in his sixties in good health. The chain employs TRBV12-3 or TRBV12-4 and TRBJ1-5, with no clear D. CDR3 protein: CASSSDSNQPKHF. CDR3 bases: TGTGCCAGCAGTTCGGATAGCAATCAGCCCAAGCATTTT.